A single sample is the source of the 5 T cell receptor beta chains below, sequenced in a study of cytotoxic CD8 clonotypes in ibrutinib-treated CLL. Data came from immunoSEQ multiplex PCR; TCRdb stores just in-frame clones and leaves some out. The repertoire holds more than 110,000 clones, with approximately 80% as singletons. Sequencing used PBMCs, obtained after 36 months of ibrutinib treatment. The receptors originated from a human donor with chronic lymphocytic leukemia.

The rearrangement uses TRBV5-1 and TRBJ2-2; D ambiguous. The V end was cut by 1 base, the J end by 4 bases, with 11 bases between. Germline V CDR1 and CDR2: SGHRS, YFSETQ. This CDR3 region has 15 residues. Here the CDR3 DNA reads TGCGCCAGCAGCTTGCCCGGGCCGGGCACCGGGGAGCTGTTTTTT. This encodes CASSLPGPGTGELFF.

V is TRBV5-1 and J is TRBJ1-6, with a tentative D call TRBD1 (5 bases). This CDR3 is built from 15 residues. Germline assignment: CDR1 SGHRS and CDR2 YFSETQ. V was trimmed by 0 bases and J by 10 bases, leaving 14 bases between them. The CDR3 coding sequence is TGCGCCAGCAGCTTGGCCGTAGGGGATAGATCACCCCTCCACTTT. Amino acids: CASSLAVGDRSPLHF.

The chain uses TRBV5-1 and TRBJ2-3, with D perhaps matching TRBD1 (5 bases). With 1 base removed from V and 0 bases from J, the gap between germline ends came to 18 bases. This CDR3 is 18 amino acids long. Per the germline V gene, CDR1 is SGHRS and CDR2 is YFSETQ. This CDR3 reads CASSLLQVVFPSTDTQYF. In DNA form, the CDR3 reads TGCGCCAGCAGCTTGTTACAGGTCGTCTTTCCTAGCACAGATACGCAGTATTTT.

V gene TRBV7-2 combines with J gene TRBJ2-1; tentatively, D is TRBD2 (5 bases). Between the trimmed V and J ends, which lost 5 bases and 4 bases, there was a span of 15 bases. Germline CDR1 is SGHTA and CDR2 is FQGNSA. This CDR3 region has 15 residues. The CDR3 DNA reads TGTGCCAGCAGCCGGAGCCGAACTAGTTACAATGAGCAGTTCTTC. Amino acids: CASSRSRTSYNEQFF. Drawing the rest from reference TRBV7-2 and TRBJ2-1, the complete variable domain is GAGVSQSPSNKVTEKGKDVELRCDPISGHTALYWYRQSLGQGLEFLIYFQGNSAPDKSGLPSDRFSAERTGGSVSTLTIQRTQQEDSAVYLCASSRSRTSYNEQFFGPGTRLTVL.

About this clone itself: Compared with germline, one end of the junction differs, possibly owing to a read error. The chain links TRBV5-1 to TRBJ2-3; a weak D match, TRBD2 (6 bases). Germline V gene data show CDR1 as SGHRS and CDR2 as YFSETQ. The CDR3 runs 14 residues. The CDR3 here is CASTLTSSTDTQYF. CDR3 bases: TGCGCCAGCACCTTGACTAGTAGCACAGATACGCAGTATTTT.